The source of this T cell receptor (beta chain) is a study of blood T cells in healthy people across ages. Alongside a J-beta primer mix, a sample-barcoded 5' primer served in a second PCR lasting about 7 to 11 cycles. Researchers report that a template-switch adaptor with 12 random nucleotides tagged each cDNA molecule. One entry per CDR3 protein results from TCRdb running MiXCR on the 5' RACE reads. The sample holds approximately 2,000,000 distinct CDR3 sequences, around 42% seen once. Donors ranged from about 6 to 90 years old and were healthy Caucasians in Russia. Study results and caveats: Calculation of diversity from one million T cells yielded estimates considered to be underestimates.

V shed 2 bases and J 6 bases; nucleotides not matched to a gene: 4. The CDR3 has 14 residues. Germline CDR1 is MNHNY and CDR2 is SVGAGI (reference sequence). Turning to this clonotype: Its antigen is currently unknown.

The material sequenced was blood. This rearrangement joins TRBV6-6 to TRBJ1-5, with 7 bases that match TRBD1. This sequence was found in a human donor in good health. CDR3 protein: CASSYRGPVQPQHF. In DNA, the CDR3 is TGTGCCAGCAGTTACAGGGGGCCCGTTCAGCCCCAGCATTTT.